This T cell receptor (beta chain) was profiled in a study of human T cells and chemical hapten exposure. Across the study: Patients additionally received therapeutic doses of diphenylcyclopropenone on the scalp once a week, and this continued throughout the approximately 25-week study. General study findings and limits: Patch test score tracked positively with PT1 expanded TCR counts.

Time point here: pre-sensitization, week 0. Treatment here: therapeutic diphenylcyclopropenone sensitization with weekly scalp DPC. The library put unique molecular identifiers onto individual cDNA molecules. TCRdb re-derived calls from the RACE reads in MiXCR, one entry per CDR3 protein. The sample has 65,000 to 70,000 distinct CDR3 sequences; roughly 9.7% are singletons. This clonotype turned up a few times. Its specificity is unknown. The source of this sequence is a woman aged 45-59 years with alopecia areata. Some clones in this sample may be carry-over from other donors' samples. This sample comprised whole blood, obtained in connection with sensitization to the hapten diphenylcyclopropenone (DPC).

The CDR3 is CASSTSGRGSPLHF. CDR3 nucleotides: TGTGCCAGCAGTACCTCAGGCAGGGGTTCACCCCTCCACTTT. This sequence joins TRBV6-2 or TRBV6-3 and TRBJ1-6, with a tentative D call TRBD1 (6 bases). CDR1 and CDR2 from the germline V gene are MNHEY and SVGEGT. V was pared by 5 bases and J by 9 bases, with 14 bases between. The CDR3 covers 14 residues.